Below are 30 T cell receptor beta chains sequenced from a single sample in a study of blood T cell repertoires in COVID-19. The data were produced by immunoSEQ multiplex PCR, yet TCRdb's version contains in-frame clones alone and is incomplete. The repertoire has 130,000 to 150,000 clones, approximately 78% of them found once; the top ten carry 13% to 15%. The material sequenced was peripheral blood. All receptors derive from a human donor with acute or convalescent COVID-19. The donor label of this sample is uncertain.

This rearrangement joins TRBV6-6 to TRBJ2-7; 10 nucleotides line up with TRBD1. CDR1 MNHNY and CDR2 SVGAGI come from the germline V gene (reference sequence). J gave up 1 base and V 6 bases, and 6 bases lay outside the gene matches. CDR3 length: 15 amino acids. The DNA for the CDR3 is TGTGCCAGCAGCCCGGGACAGGGGTTTTCCTACGAGCAGTACTTC. The encoded protein is CASSPGQGFSYEQYF.

V and J are TRBV20-1 and TRBJ1-2; D is unresolved. The CDR3 loop spans 11 amino acids. Trimming took off 3 bases at V and 7 bases at J, with 9 bases between the two ends. Looked up from germline, CDR1 is DFQATT and CDR2 is SNEGSKA (reference sequence). The CDR3 DNA follows: TGCAGTGCTAGGACGGGGTTTGGCTACACCTTC. This translates into CSARTGFGYTF.

This chain links TRBV5-6 with TRBJ1-2; 7 nucleotides agree with TRBD1. Germline assignment: CDR1 SGHDT and CDR2 YYEEEE. The trim removed 0 bases at V and 4 bases at J, leaving 3 bases unmatched. The CDR3 spans 14 residues. CDR3 nucleotide sequence: TGTGCCAGCAGCTTGGTGGGACAGTCCTATGGCTACACCTTC. Protein: CASSLVGQSYGYTF.

This chain connects TRBV25-1 to TRBJ1-1; weak D call: TRBD1 (5 bases). The V gene lost 9 bases and the J gene lost 4 bases, with 15 bases spanning the gap. Germline V gene lookup returns CDR1 MGHDK and CDR2 SYGVNS. The CDR3 extends over 13 amino acids. CDR3 sequence reads: CASSKGFGTEAFF. CDR3 sequence (DNA): TGTGCCAGTTCTAAGGGGTTCGGCACTGAAGCTTTCTTT.

This chain joins TRBV27 and TRBJ2-5; possible D gene TRBD2, 5 bases. There are 15 residues in the CDR3. The V gene lost 6 bases and the J gene lost 0 bases, with 14 bases spanning the gap. Germline CDR1 MNHEY, CDR2 SMNVEV (reference sequence). CDR3 residues: CASRPLASNQETQYF. CDR3 DNA sequence: TGTGCCAGCAGACCCCTGGCTAGCAACCAAGAGACCCAGTACTTC.

The rearrangement joins TRBV18 to TRBJ1-5; D call uncertain. Germline CDR1 is KGHSH and CDR2 is LQKENI. The length of the CDR3 is 13 residues. Deletions cut 4 bases from V and 4 bases from J, with 8 bases between. The CDR3 loop reads CASSLTENQPQHF. The CDR3 bases are TGTGCCAGCTCACTAACAGAAAATCAGCCCCAGCATTTT.

The chain carries TRBV6-5 and TRBJ1-1, with TRBD1 as a possible D gene (6 bases). Germline V gives CDR1 MNHEY, CDR2 SVGAGI. The CDR3 length is 14 residues. V was pared by 4 bases and J by 3 bases, with 12 bases between. The CDR3 DNA sequence: TGTGCCAGCAGTTTTAACAGGGCTTACACTGAAGCTTTCTTT. Encoded protein: CASSFNRAYTEAFF.

This rearrangement joins TRBV6-2 or TRBV6-3 to TRBJ2-7, with D perhaps matching TRBD1 (6 bases). V lost 5 bases, J lost 2 bases, and 10 bases lay in between. The CDR3 is made up of 13 amino acids. Germline-derived CDR1 and CDR2 are MNHEY and SVGEGT. Here the CDR3 DNA reads TGTGCCAGCAGTACAGGGCGCACCTACGAGCAGTACTTC. It codes for CASSTGRTYEQYF.

This chain uses TRBV6-5 with TRBJ1-5, with D perhaps TRBD1 (6 bases). Germline loops: CDR1 MNHEY, CDR2 SVGAGI. The CDR3 totals 15 residues. Trimming took off 6 bases at V and 0 bases at J, with 12 bases between the two ends. CDR3 protein: CASSPDSFSNQPQHF. The DNA for the CDR3 is TGTGCCAGCAGCCCGGACAGTTTTAGCAATCAGCCCCAGCATTTT.

J is TRBJ1-2 and V is TRBV27, with D perhaps matching TRBD1 (6 bases). Germline V CDR1 and CDR2: MNHEY, SMNVEV (reference sequence). V was cut by 0 bases and J by 8 bases, with 13 bases left in between. The CDR3 covers 14 residues. The CDR3 spells CASSLSWQQGGYTF. The CDR3 nucleotides read TGTGCCAGCAGTTTATCGTGGCAGCAGGGGGGCTACACCTTC.

The rearrangement links TRBV5-4 to TRBJ2-3; 9 bases map to TRBD2. Germline V gives CDR1 SGHNT, CDR2 YYREEE (reference sequence). The ends lost 5 bases at V and 4 bases at J; junction bases unmatched: 8. CDR3 length: 15 amino acids. The CDR3 loop is CASSSGTSFPDTQYF. The CDR3 DNA follows: TGTGCCAGCAGTTCCGGGACTAGCTTCCCAGATACGCAGTATTTT.

The rearrangement joins TRBV18 to TRBJ2-3, with 12 bases matching TRBD2. V lost 2 bases and J lost 5; bases outside the gene matches: 11. This CDR3 region has 18 residues. Germline CDR1 reads KGHSH; CDR2 reads LQKENI. CDR3 amino acids: CASSPRGSSGGAGDTQYF. The CDR3 DNA reads TGTGCCAGCTCACCAAGAGGTTCTAGCGGGGGGGCCGGAGATACGCAGTATTTT.

The V gene is TRBV11-1, the J gene TRBJ1-3; D is ambiguous. From germline, CDR1 is SGHAT and CDR2 FQDESV (reference sequence). This CDR3 spans 14 amino acids. Trimming pared 2 bases from V and 0 bases from J, leaving 5 bases between. The chain's CDR3 is CASSLSDSGNTIYF. The CDR3 coding sequence is TGTGCCAGCAGCTTATCAGACTCTGGAAACACCATATATTTT.

This clone was recorded once. The chain carries TRBV29-1 and TRBJ1-1, with D unclear. Trimming cost V 2 bases and J 0 bases, with 7 bases left between them. The CDR3 totals 13 residues. Germline assignment: CDR1 SQVTM and CDR2 ANQGSEA. This chain's CDR3 is CSVELAVNTEAFF. The CDR3 DNA is TGCAGCGTTGAATTGGCGGTGAACACTGAAGCTTTCTTT.

The CDR3 reads CASSLEASSYNEQFF. CDR3 sequence (DNA): TGTGCCAGCAGCTTAGAAGCTAGCTCCTACAATGAGCAGTTCTTC. This rearrangement joins TRBV7-2 to TRBJ2-1; D is unclear. The CDR3 totals 15 residues. Germline loops: CDR1 SGHTA, CDR2 FQGNSA. Trimming pared 1 base from V and 0 bases from J, leaving 7 bases between.

The V gene is TRBV7-9, the J gene TRBJ2-3; D gene ambiguous. The CDR3 has 12 amino acids. Trimming shortened V by 4 bases and J by 3 bases, and 5 bases separated the two germline ends. From germline, CDR1 is SEHNR and CDR2 FQNEAQ (reference sequence). The CDR3 nucleotides are TGTGCCAGCAGCTCACTAACAGATACGCAGTATTTT. This encodes CASSSLTDTQYF.

A single count supports this clone. The chain recombines TRBV10-1 with TRBJ2-7; 7 bases fit TRBD1. Looked up from germline, CDR1 is WNHNN and CDR2 is SYGVQD (reference sequence). J gave up 2 bases and V 4 bases, and 5 bases lay outside the gene matches. This CDR3 is built from 14 residues. For the CDR3, the DNA is TGCGCCAGCAGTGGACAGGGATCCCCCTACGAGCAGTACTTC. Encoded protein: CASSGQGSPYEQYF.

The chain recombines TRBV2 with TRBJ1-4; 9 positions agree with TRBD1. The CDR3 is 14 amino acids. V lost 6 bases to trimming and J lost 11 bases; unmatched junction nucleotides: 10. The germline CDR1 and CDR2 sequences are SNHLY and FYNNEI. In nucleotides, the CDR3 is TGTGCCAGCAGGCAGGGACAGGGAGGGGAGAAACTGTTTTTT. Translated: CASRQGQGGEKLFF.

This chain uses TRBV18 with TRBJ1-2; 12 positions match TRBD1. The germline V gene encodes CDR1 KGHSH and CDR2 LQKENI. The CDR3 loop spans 15 amino acids. The junction had 8 bases not matched to a gene; V was cut back by 8 bases and J by 4 bases. CDR3 loop: CASASGTGGSYGYTF. The CDR3 DNA is TGTGCCAGCGCCTCCGGGACAGGGGGCTCCTATGGCTACACCTTC.

V gene TRBV7-2 combines with J gene TRBJ2-3, with TRBD2 identical over 12 bases. The CDR3 sequence is 13 residues long. Germline V gene data show CDR1 as SGHTA and CDR2 as FQGNSA. Losses at the gene ends were 1 base for V and 13 bases for J; bases not matched to a gene: 3. The CDR3 DNA sequence: TGTGCCAGCAGCTTAGAGGCTAGCGGGGGGGAGTATTTT. It yields the protein CASSLEASGGEYF.

The chain combines TRBV7-9 with TRBJ1-2; a weak D match, TRBD1 (6 bases). This CDR3 has 15 residues. The V and J ends lost 7 bases and 0 bases respectively, with 15 bases between them. Germline assignment: CDR1 SEHNR and CDR2 FQNEAQ (reference sequence). CDR3 DNA: TGTGCCAGCACCCGAGGGGGGGCGACTAACTATGGCTACACCTTC. Its protein product is CASTRGGATNYGYTF. Supplemented by reference TRBV7-9 and TRBJ1-2, the full variable domain reads DTGVSQNPRHKITKRGQNVTFRCDPISEHNRLYWYRQTLGQGPEFLTYFQNEAQLEKSRLLSDRFSAERPKGSFSTLEIQRTEQGDSAMYLCASTRGGATNYGYTFGSGTRLTVV.

This clone was seen many times. The chain is built from TRBV11-2 and TRBJ2-2; 7 positions match TRBD1. The ends lost 11 bases at V and 4 bases at J; junction bases unmatched: 10. The CDR3 covers 14 residues. CDR1 is SGHAT, CDR2 FQNNGV, per germline. This chain's CDR3 is CAVTGALFTGELFF. The CDR3 DNA sequence: TGTGCCGTAACAGGGGCTTTATTCACCGGGGAGCTGTTTTTT.

The chain joins TRBV3-1 (or the pseudogene TRBV3-2) to TRBJ1-2, with TRBD1 as a possible D gene (6 bases). Germline V gene lookup returns CDR1 LGHDT and CDR2 YNNKEL (reference sequence). The V and J ends lost 2 bases and 5 bases respectively, with 12 bases between them. There are 14 residues in the CDR3. The CDR3 loop reads CASSQSEQGYGYTF. The DNA of the CDR3 is TGTGCCAGCAGCCAATCAGAACAGGGTTATGGCTACACCTTC.

On this clone itself: Other DNA variants within this sample encode the same CDR3. The rearrangement links TRBV5-1 to TRBJ1-5; possible D gene TRBD1, 5 bases. Trimming removed 0 bases at V and 0 bases at J, with 7 bases between. Looked up from germline, CDR1 is SGHRS and CDR2 is YFSETQ. The CDR3 is 15 amino acids. This chain's CDR3 is CASSLAGGSNQPQHF. CDR3 DNA sequence: TGCGCCAGCAGCTTGGCCGGGGGTAGCAATCAGCCCCAGCATTTT. Based on the CDR3 plus reference TRBV5-1 and TRBJ1-5, the full variable domain is KAGVTQTPRYLIKTRGQQVTLSCSPISGHRSVSWYQQTPGQGLQFLFEYFSETQRNKGNFPGRFSGRQFSNSRSEMNVSTLELGDSALYLCASSLAGGSNQPQHFGDGTRLSIL.

V usage is TRBV7-9 and J usage is TRBJ1-2; 8 bases map to TRBD1. V dropped 6 bases and J dropped 6; count of bases not matched to a gene: 12. Germline CDR1 is SEHNR and CDR2 is FQNEAQ (reference sequence). This CDR3 has 15 residues. The CDR3 here is CASSLTQGAVDGYTF. Here the CDR3 DNA reads TGTGCCAGCAGTTTAACTCAGGGGGCAGTGGATGGCTACACCTTC. Based on the CDR3 plus reference TRBV7-9 and TRBJ1-2, the full variable domain is DTGVSQNPRHKITKRGQNVTFRCDPISEHNRLYWYRQTLGQGPEFLTYFQNEAQLEKSRLLSDRFSAERPKGSFSTLEIQRTEQGDSAMYLCASSLTQGAVDGYTFGSGTRLTVV.

The genes are TRBV6-5 and TRBJ2-3, with D possibly matching TRBD2 (6 bases). V was trimmed by 0 bases and J by 4 bases, leaving 14 bases between them. The germline V gene has CDR1 MNHEY and CDR2 SVGAGI. The CDR3 length is 16 residues. CDR3 in DNA: TGTGCCAGCAGTTACTCGAGGGAGGAAGGGGCAGATACGCAGTATTTT. Translating gives CASSYSREEGADTQYF.

J is TRBJ1-2 and V is TRBV20-1; the D gene is possibly TRBD1 (5 bases). CDR1 is DFQATT, CDR2 SNEGSKA, per germline (reference sequence). Trimming took 3 bases from V and 8 from J, leaving 13 bases between them. The CDR3 spans 12 residues. The CDR3, as DNA: TGCAGTGCTAGTATGGGGCGCGAAGGCTACACCTTC. Encoded protein: CSASMGREGYTF.

On this clone itself: One end of the junction fails to match germline, which may point to a read error. The chain links TRBV11-2 to TRBJ1-2; 9 bases match TRBD1. CDR3 length: 15 residues. CDR1 is SGHAT and CDR2 is FQNNGV in the germline V gene. The CDR3 reads CASSLATGGFYDYTF. In DNA form, the CDR3 reads TGTGCCAGCAGCTTAGCGACAGGGGGGTTCTATGACTACACCTTC.

This clone was detected once. The chain employs TRBV13 and TRBJ1-4, with 11 nucleotides matching TRBD1. J lost 8 bases, V lost 3 bases, and 5 bases had no gene match. CDR1 PRHDT and CDR2 FYEKMQ come from the germline V gene (reference sequence). This CDR3 contains 15 residues. CDR3 nucleotides: TGTGCCAGCAGCTTGGCTGGACAGGGGGCAGAAAAACTGTTTTTT. Its protein is CASSLAGQGAEKLFF.

V and J are TRBV30 and TRBJ1-4, with TRBD1 identical over 7 bases. The germline CDR1 and CDR2 sequences are GTSNPN and SVGIG (reference sequence). Trimming at V came to 7 bases and at J to 5 bases, leaving 4 bases not matched to a gene. CDR3 length: 12 residues. CDR3 sequence: CAYRDRNEKLFF. In DNA, the CDR3 is TGTGCCTACCGGGACAGAAATGAAAAACTGTTTTTT.